The next 6 T cell receptor beta chains were all read from a single sample in a study of T cell responses to AZD1222 COVID-19 vaccine. The table came from immunoSEQ multiplex PCR; TCRdb's copy has only in-frame clones and leaves some out. The sample records approximately 140,000 clones, 94% being singletons. The sequences come from peripheral blood, collected on day 0 of AZD1222 vaccination. The receptors come from an adult in good health.

This chain links TRBV2 with TRBJ2-1; 7 bases fit TRBD2. After removal of 7 bases from V and 2 bases from J, the junction contained 5 bases not matched to a gene. The CDR3 extends over 14 amino acids. CDR1 and CDR2 from the germline V gene are SNHLY and FYNNEI. The DNA for the CDR3 is TGTGCCAGCATACCGCGGGAGACCTACAATGAGCAGTTCTTC. It yields the protein CASIPRETYNEQFF.

The chain recombines TRBV6-1 with TRBJ1-1; 9 positions agree with TRBD1. V lost 2 bases, J lost 1 base, and 5 bases stayed unmatched. CDR1 is MNHNS, CDR2 SASEGT, per germline. The length of the CDR3 is 16 residues. CDR3 bases: TGTGCCAGCAGTGAATTCGGGACAGGGCGGAACACTGAAGCTTTCTTT. It codes for CASSEFGTGRNTEAFF.

The rearrangement joins TRBV9 to TRBJ2-1; D unclear. Germline V gene sequence: CDR1 SGDLS, CDR2 YYNGEE. This CDR3 region has 15 residues. Trimming took 0 bases from V and 5 from J, leaving 12 bases between them. CDR3 DNA: TGTGCCAGCAGCGTAGCACCCCACGTTGACAATGAGCAGTTCTTC. Amino acid sequence: CASSVAPHVDNEQFF.

The CDR3 nucleotides read TGTGCCAGTAGTATATTTCAGTCCCCAGATACGCAGTATTTT. It specifies CASSIFQSPDTQYF. The V call is TRBV19, the J call TRBJ2-3; the D is unclear. V was pared by 2 bases and J by 4 bases, with 10 bases between. The CDR3 totals 14 residues. Germline CDR1 and CDR2: LNHDA and SQIVND (reference sequence).

The genes are TRBV11-2 and TRBJ1-3; D unresolved. Germline-derived CDR1 and CDR2 are SGHAT and FQNNGV. V lost 1 base and J 4 bases, leaving 17 bases between the germline ends. The CDR3 has 17 amino acids. DNA of the CDR3: TGTGCCAGCAGCTTAGGTCCGGAGGTGACGGTAGGAAACACCATATATTTT. This codes for CASSLGPEVTVGNTIYF.

CDR3 protein: CASSTPRTDQETQYF. The CDR3 nucleotides are TGTGCCAGCAGCACCCCTCGGACAGATCAAGAGACCCAGTACTTC. This chain connects TRBV5-4 to TRBJ2-5, with a weak D call TRBD1 (6 bases). CDR3 length: 15 residues. CDR1 SGHNT and CDR2 YYREEE come from the germline V gene (reference sequence). V was shortened by 4 bases and J by 2 bases, with 15 bases between the two germline ends.